Listed below are T cell receptor beta chains from one sample, sequenced in a study of CD8 T cells in ankylosing spondylitis. In TCRdb, the 5' RACE reads were re-called with MiXCR into one record per CDR3 protein. Of about 540,000 distinct CDR3 sequences listed, roughly 13% are singletons. The specimen sequenced was blood, either unsorted or a sorted T cell fraction (not recorded which). These TCRs come from a male donor with ankylosing spondylitis. Both conserved end residues are part of each CDR3.

>TRBJ1-5|TRBV28
CASSFLIPTGSNQPQHF
>TRBJ2-3|TRBV12-3/TRBV12-4
CASSFVAGAGTDTQYF
>TRBJ1-6|TRBV5-1
CASSPQGPAESLHF
>TRBJ2-2|TRBV3-1
CASTPTSGRDTGELFF
>TRBJ1-5|TRBV10-3
CAISESRGAAQPQHF
>TRBJ1-4|TRBV4-2
CASSHGDRGTNEKLFF
>TRBJ2-3|TRBV6-1
CASSEPSGRTTDTQYF
>TRBJ1-2|TRBV12-3/TRBV12-4
CASRPSSNYGYTF
>TRBJ2-5|TRBV7-7
CASSLGRQETQYF
>TRBJ2-1|TRBV11-3
CASSLGRNYEQFF
>TRBJ1-3|TRBV5-1
CASSLAGTVDSGNTIYF
>TRBJ2-7|TRBV29-1
CSVEEFEKGGEQYF
>TRBJ2-7|TRBV6-1
CASSGFTVYEQYF
>TRBJ2-3|TRBV5-1
CASSSGLAILTDTQYF
>TRBJ2-5|TRBV11-2
CASSLIRGLARETQYF